This T cell receptor beta chain was sequenced in a study of cytomegalovirus exposure and HLA in healthy donors. Study context: Researchers previously reported finding about 110 million unique TCR beta sequences from 150 million to 200 million T cells.

General study findings and limits: A prior analysis recorded that most TCR beta V segments were productive about 87% or about 30% of the time.

This CDR3 is 13 amino acids long. Between the trimmed V and J ends, which lost 4 bases and 5 bases, there was a span of 11 bases. Germline CDR1 reads SGHRS; CDR2 reads YFSETQ. Note on this clone: The antigen is not known.

60 Vbeta and 13 Jbeta primers were used in PCR. Some clones are missing from TCRdb's copy, which holds only in-frame ones; the method was immunoSEQ multiplex PCR. The table shows around 150,000 clones, with more than 65% occurring only once. The sample taken for sequencing was PBMCs. The TCR originated in a man between 18 and 29 years old in good health and CMV-seropositive. This chain connects TRBV5-1 to TRBJ2-3, with D unresolved. The CDR3 DNA follows: TGCGCCAGCAGCAAAGAATTAGAAGATACGCAGTATTTT. The encoded protein is CASSKELEDTQYF.